Listed below are T cell receptor beta chains from one sample, sequenced in a study of blood T cell repertoires in COVID-19. Measured with immunoSEQ multiplex PCR; TCRdb has only the in-frame clones, and not every one. The sample holds about 190,000 clones, under 90% seen once. The sample was peripheral blood. The receptors were gathered from a man aged 40-49 years with acute or convalescent COVID-19. The CDR3 runs from the conserved cysteine through the conserved F or W.

cdr3_length,v_call,cdr3_aa
15,TRBV10-3,CAISTITGGNSPLHF
15,TRBV6-5,CASSYIGGSTDTQYF
16,TRBV28,CASSPTQGAQGNEQFF
14,TRBV30,CAWSLSTGTQPQHF
13,TRBV6-5,CASSTGQVGEQYF
14,TRBV4-1,CASSQDQEDYEQYF
14,TRBV7-9,CASGDRGLNSPLHF
14,TRBV14,CASSQRTVSEKLFF
16,TRBV5-1,CASSLEGTGVLETQYF
13,TRBV7-7,CASSSQGNNEQFF
15,TRBV10-1,CASSESRQLNTEAFF
13,TRBV10-3,CAISETHSQPQHF
15,TRBV6-5,CASSYSEGLNTEAFF
12,TRBV19,CASSMRGTEAFF
17,TRBV28,CASTGQVTGGGVYGYTF
14,TRBV28,CASSAHRAGNTIYF
11,TRBV7-8,CASSLSDEQYF
15,TRBV7-8,CASSFAGTGGNEQYF
15,TRBV5-4,CASSLGGLISYEQYF
9,TRBV24-1,CATTPGYTF
13,TRBV27,CASSLNRGDEQYF
15,TRBV9,CASSVAGGPQETQYF
14,TRBV7-9,CASSPTGRTDTQYF
14,TRBV18,CASSQIRGLDEQYF
14,TRBV5-1,CASSSRTSTDTQYF
16,TRBV11-3,CASSFRGTGPHNEQFF
15,TRBV19,CASTPLGHSNTEAFF
14,TRBV15,CATSGEGANYGYTF
18,TRBV18,CASSPFPGQGPQNTEAFF
16,TRBV9,CASSVAGQGAGTEAFF
16,TRBV2,CASSEWPSGASYEQYF
14,TRBV3-1/TRBV3-2,CASSQAADLAGYTF
16,TRBV6-1,CASSERGTRGWDTQYF
17,TRBV19,CASSIAASGGALDTQYF
14,TRBV2,CASSGTSGSNEQFF
14,TRBV7-2,CASATTGGLTEAFF
12,TRBV29-1,CSVDSGAEKLFF
14,TRBV6-5,CASSFGPGAYEQYF
13,TRBV12-3/TRBV12-4,CASSLGGVQPQHF
14,TRBV13,CASSPGLLGTEAFF
14,TRBV3-1/TRBV3-2,CASSQEGRNTEAFF
15,TRBV19,CAVAGGSPGTDTQYF
14,TRBV5-1,CASSFGQGFGEQYF
14,TRBV5-1,CASSQATGGRGYTF
15,TRBV9,CASSARLAGGPEQFF
16,TRBV5-6,CASSLTSGGITDTQYF
12,TRBV6-6,CASSYLQETQYF
12,TRBV27,CATVGQGRGYTF
13,TRBV10-3,CAISSGRDTEAFF
14,TRBV3-1/TRBV3-2,CASSQGQGIGGYTF
15,TRBV3-1/TRBV3-2,CASSTRQGMNTEAFF
14,TRBV3-1/TRBV3-2,CASSQSGSFYEQYF
14,TRBV5-1,CASSPTGGNYGYTF